These 15 T cell receptor beta chains came from one sample sequenced in a study of T-cell reconstitution after alpha-beta-depleted transplantation in children. During its preparation, the TCRbeta library received unique molecular identifiers. MiXCR, applied by TCRdb to the PCR reads, yields one record per CDR3 protein. The table lists a few hundred thousand distinct CDR3 sequences, 43% of them singletons, with 27% in the top ten. This specimen consisted of PBMCs, obtained before TCRalphabeta/CD19-depleted stem cell transplant. The receptors were sampled from a girl aged 2 to 9 with aplastic anemia, due to receive a stem cell transplant.

In its sample, this clonotype was seen a few times. The rearrangement uses TRBV27 and TRBJ1-1; 11 bases map to TRBD1. Germline CDR1 and CDR2: MNHEY and SMNVEV (reference sequence). The CDR3 totals 15 residues. V dropped 5 bases and J dropped 4; count of bases not matched to a gene: 6. The CDR3 DNA follows: TGTGCCAGCAGTCCGGACAGGGGGCTGCGCACTGAAGCTTTCTTT. Its protein is CASSPDRGLRTEAFF.

Ten or more counts support this clonotype. This rearrangement joins TRBV20-1 to TRBJ1-1; D is ambiguous. This CDR3 has 14 residues. V was shortened by 1 base and J by 1 base, with 10 bases between the two germline ends. Germline V gene data show CDR1 as DFQATT and CDR2 as SNEGSKA (reference sequence). The CDR3 spells CSARVGSRNTEAFF. CDR3 sequence (DNA): TGCAGTGCTAGAGTTGGCAGCCGGAACACTGAAGCTTTCTTT.

The rearrangement uses TRBV5-1 and TRBJ1-1; D gene unclear. Trimming shortened V by 4 bases and J by 0 bases, and 10 bases separated the two germline ends. This CDR3 region has 14 residues. Germline V gene sequence: CDR1 SGHRS, CDR2 YFSETQ. CDR3 nucleotides: TGCGCCAGCAGCCCCTTAAAGGTGAACACTGAAGCTTTCTTT. The encoded protein is CASSPLKVNTEAFF.

V usage is TRBV7-6 and J usage is TRBJ2-5, with TRBD1 as a possible D gene (6 bases). The length of the CDR3 is 15 residues. Germline V CDR1 and CDR2: SGHVS, FNYEAQ. V lost 0 bases, J lost 5 bases, and 13 bases lay in between. The CDR3 reads CASSLARGAGETQYF. CDR3 in DNA: TGTGCCAGCAGCTTAGCCAGGGGCGCAGGGGAGACCCAGTACTTC.

The V call is TRBV4-1, the J call TRBJ2-5, with D tentatively TRBD1 (6 bases). CDR3 size: 14 residues. Germline CDR1 and CDR2: MGHRA and YSYEKL. With 1 base removed from V and 3 bases from J, the gap between germline ends came to 9 bases. The CDR3 region is CASSQGGLEETQYF. In DNA, the CDR3 is TGCGCCAGCAGCCAAGGGGGGCTCGAAGAGACCCAGTACTTC.

V usage is TRBV29-1 and J usage is TRBJ1-1; D uncertain. Germline CDR1 SQVTM, CDR2 ANQGSEA. V shed 1 base and J shed 7 bases, with 10 bases lying between them. The CDR3 totals 12 residues. This CDR3 is CSVEGRFNEAFF. CDR3 nucleotides: TGCAGCGTTGAAGGCAGATTCAATGAAGCTTTCTTT.

The chain couples TRBV7-9 to TRBJ2-7, with D unclear. Germline V gene data show CDR1 as SEHNR and CDR2 as FQNEAQ (reference sequence). V lost 1 base and J 3 bases, leaving 13 bases between the germline ends. This CDR3 contains 15 residues. DNA for the CDR3: TGTGCCAGCAGCTTAGATGAACGGAGTGTCTACGAGCAGTACTTC. Translated, it gives CASSLDERSVYEQYF.

This chain links TRBV29-1 with TRBJ1-2, with 10 bases that match TRBD1. The CDR3 is 13 amino acids. Germline CDR1 SQVTM, CDR2 ANQGSEA. V was clipped by 8 bases and J by 6 bases; unmatched bases: 9. The CDR3 spells CSTRDRGLDGYTF. CDR3 DNA sequence: TGCAGCACCCGGGACAGGGGTCTCGATGGCTACACCTTC.

This clonotype was picked up a small number of times. V and J are TRBV20-1 and TRBJ2-1; D is perhaps TRBD2 (5 bases). This CDR3 contains 14 residues. V was pared by 6 bases and J by 0 bases, with 12 bases between. Germline V gives CDR1 DFQATT, CDR2 SNEGSKA (reference sequence). CDR3 residues: CSALRGSSYNEQFF. The CDR3 DNA reads as TGCAGTGCCCTGCGTGGGAGCTCCTACAATGAGCAGTTCTTC.

This rearrangement joins TRBV15 to TRBJ1-3; D may be TRBD1 (6 bases). Trimming cost V 0 bases and J 8 bases, with 17 bases left between them. Germline CDR1 and CDR2: LNHNV and YYDKDF (reference sequence). CDR3 length equals 16 residues. The CDR3 loop reads CATSRDLKRTADTIYF. In DNA, the CDR3 is TGTGCCACCAGCAGAGACCTCAAACGGACAGCGGACACCATATATTTT.

The chain recombines TRBV9 with TRBJ2-3; TRBD2 matches at 11 bases. From germline, CDR1 is SGDLS and CDR2 YYNGEE. The CDR3 covers 12 residues. V shed 2 bases and J 10 bases; nucleotides not matched to a gene: 0. CDR3 sequence (DNA): TGTGCCAGCAGCGTTAGCGGGGGGGCGCAGTATTTT. Translating gives CASSVSGGAQYF. The full variable domain, with the rest looked up from reference TRBV9 and TRBJ2-3, is DSGVTQTPKHLITATGQRVTLRCSPRSGDLSVYWYQQSLDQGLQFLIQYYNGEERAKGNILERFSAQQFPDLHSELNLSSLELGDSALYFCASSVSGGAQYFGPGTRLTVL.

This chain joins TRBV20-1 and TRBJ2-3; 10 bases agree with TRBD2. Germline V gene lookup returns CDR1 DFQATT and CDR2 SNEGSKA (reference sequence). The junction had 1 base not matched to a gene; V was cut back by 3 bases and J by 4 bases. The CDR3 loop spans 13 amino acids. The CDR3 sequence: CSARLAGADTQYF. The CDR3 region has the DNA TGCAGTGCTAGGCTAGCGGGAGCAGATACGCAGTATTTT.

This chain links TRBV7-9 with TRBJ2-1; possibly TRBD1 for D (5 bases). Between the trimmed V and J ends, which lost 5 bases and 7 bases, there was a span of 9 bases. Germline V lookup: CDR1 SEHNR, CDR2 FQNEAQ (reference sequence). The CDR3 extends over 12 amino acids. The CDR3 sequence is CASSGRANEQFF. DNA for the CDR3: TGTGCCAGCAGCGGCAGGGCGAATGAGCAGTTCTTC.

The chain links TRBV14 to TRBJ1-6; D gene uncertain. The CDR3 totals 16 residues. CDR1 and CDR2 (germline): SGHDN, FVKESK. V was pared by 4 bases and J by 1 base, with 11 bases between. CDR3 nucleotides: TGTGCCAGCAGCCGTCGAGAAGGTTCCTATAATTCACCCCTCCACTTT. It translates to CASSRREGSYNSPLHF.

This chain links TRBV20-1 with TRBJ2-1; D is perhaps TRBD2 (6 bases). Germline V gene data show CDR1 as DFQATT and CDR2 as SNEGSKA (reference sequence). The CDR3 length is 16 residues. Trimming cost V 5 bases and J 9 bases, with 26 bases left between them. The chain's CDR3 is CSAPRRGKRVTGEQFF. The CDR3 DNA sequence: TGCAGTGCTCCGCGGCGAGGGAAGCGGGTCACCGGTGAGCAGTTCTTC.